The 21 T cell receptor beta chains reported below all come from one sample, sequenced in a study of CD4 T cells in relation to SARS-CoV-2 and coronaviruses. The unexposed donors gave CD4+ T cells in about 2011-2018, prior to COVID-19. Only in-frame clones appear in the TCRdb table, and some are missing; sequencing was by immunoSEQ multiplex PCR. The sample carries roughly 71,000 clones, about 89% recorded once. The sequenced material came from memory CD4+ T cells from PBMCs. The source of these receptors is a human donor in good health.

This clone was picked up one time. The rearrangement joins TRBV7-2 to TRBJ2-5; D remains ambiguous. The CDR3 is made up of 14 amino acids. V dropped 0 bases and J dropped 1 base, with 6 bases sitting between them. The germline V gene has CDR1 SGHTA and CDR2 FQGNSA. The CDR3 nucleotides read TGTGCCAGCAGCTTAGCGTGGGTCCAAGAGACCCAGTACTTC. Translation: CASSLAWVQETQYF.

This chain connects TRBV5-6 to TRBJ2-1; TRBD1 aligns across 7 bases. CDR3 length: 16 amino acids. CDR1 is SGHDT, CDR2 YYEEEE, per germline. Losses at the gene ends were 4 bases for V and 6 bases for J; bases not matched to a gene: 13. CDR3 bases: TGTGCCAGCAGCCCTTTAACAGGGGATGGCTCCAATGAGCAGTTCTTC. This codes for CASSPLTGDGSNEQFF.

This chain links TRBV30 with TRBJ1-1; D uncertain. The germline V and J ends were trimmed by 0 bases and 10 bases, with 9 bases remaining between them. Germline CDR1 reads GTSNPN; CDR2 reads SVGIG (reference sequence). The CDR3 consists of 11 residues. The CDR3 here is CAWSVKETAFF. DNA for the CDR3: TGTGCCTGGAGTGTAAAGGAGACAGCTTTCTTT.

The CDR3 region has the DNA TGTGCCAGCAGCTTAGCTAGCGGGGCCCCAGAGACCCAGTACTTC. Amino acid sequence: CASSLASGAPETQYF. The V and J genes are TRBV7-2 and TRBJ2-5; TRBD2 aligns across 8 bases. Germline V lookup: CDR1 SGHTA, CDR2 FQGNSA. This CDR3 is built from 15 residues. V lost 0 bases and J lost 4; bases outside the gene matches: 4.

The chain links TRBV7-2 to TRBJ2-5, with D uncertain. Looked up from germline, CDR1 is SGHTA and CDR2 is FQGNSA. V gave up 2 bases and J gave up 3 bases, with 10 bases separating them. The CDR3 contains 14 residues. The CDR3: CASSLPRSEETQYF. Written as DNA, the CDR3 is TGTGCCAGCAGCTTACCACGGTCTGAAGAGACCCAGTACTTC.

V is TRBV12-3 or TRBV12-4 and J is TRBJ2-1; D could derive from TRBD1 or TRBD2 (6 bases each). V lost 8 bases, J lost 8 bases, and 10 bases lay in between. CDR3 length equals 11 residues. CDR3 region: CASGGLDEQFF. The CDR3 DNA sequence: TGTGCCAGCGGGGGGCTCGATGAGCAGTTCTTC.

This clone was detected a few times. The chain recombines TRBV28 with TRBJ1-5; D not resolved. The germline V and J ends were trimmed by 6 bases and 5 bases, with 14 bases remaining between them. This CDR3 is built from 14 residues. Germline V lookup: CDR1 MDHEN, CDR2 SYDVKM. Here the CDR3 reads CASRKGRLDQPQHF. The CDR3 DNA follows: TGTGCCAGCAGAAAAGGGCGGCTCGATCAGCCCCAGCATTTT.

The CDR3 DNA sequence: TGTGCCACCAGTGATCGCCGGGACAGGCTGTTCTTC. Translation gives CATSDRRDRLFF. The chain carries TRBV24-1 and TRBJ2-1; TRBD1 agrees at 8 bases. The CDR3 is made up of 12 amino acids. CDR1 and CDR2 (germline): KGHDR, SFDVKD. Losses at the gene ends were 3 bases for V and 15 bases for J; bases not matched to a gene: 6.

The V gene is TRBV5-4, the J gene TRBJ2-6, with D perhaps matching TRBD1 or TRBD2 (5 bases each). V lost 1 base and J 2 bases, leaving 10 bases between the germline ends. The CDR3 runs to 16 residues. The germline gives CDR1 SGHNT, CDR2 YYREEE (reference sequence). This CDR3 is CASSLPRGAGANVLTF. CDR3 coding DNA: TGTGCCAGCAGCTTGCCCCGAGGGGCTGGGGCCAACGTCCTGACTTTC.

The chain couples TRBV7-3 to TRBJ2-5, with TRBD2 matching 9 bases. In germline, CDR1 is SGHTA, CDR2 FQGTGA. The length of the CDR3 is 16 residues. The V segment lost 5 bases and the J segment 5 bases; nucleotides outside the gene matches: 12. CDR3 amino acids: CASSQAGTSIWETQYF. In DNA form, the CDR3 reads TGTGCCAGCAGCCAAGCCGGGACTAGCATATGGGAGACCCAGTACTTC.

V gene TRBV5-1 combines with J gene TRBJ2-5; D perhaps matches TRBD2 (5 bases). Trimming stripped 0 bases from V and 4 bases from J, with 13 bases between. Germline CDR1 SGHRS, CDR2 YFSETQ. The CDR3 covers 15 residues. The CDR3 region is CASSLATGWGETQYF. The CDR3 DNA follows: TGCGCCAGCAGCTTGGCGACGGGATGGGGAGAGACCCAGTACTTC. Full variable domain (missing parts from reference TRBV5-1 and TRBJ2-5): KAGVTQTPRYLIKTRGQQVTLSCSPISGHRSVSWYQQTPGQGLQFLFEYFSETQRNKGNFPGRFSGRQFSNSRSEMNVSTLELGDSALYLCASSLATGWGETQYFGPGTRLLVL.

V usage is TRBV6-5 and J usage is TRBJ2-2; tentatively, D is TRBD2 (6 bases). The V gene's germline CDR1 is MNHEY and CDR2 SVGAGI. The CDR3 is 15 residues long. V was cut by 4 bases and J by 1 base, with 10 bases left in between. The CDR3 DNA sequence: TGTGCCAGCAGTTCCTTAGCGGTGAACACCGGGGAGCTGTTTTTT. As protein: CASSSLAVNTGELFF.

This sequence joins TRBV18 and TRBJ1-1; no clear D. CDR3 length: 13 residues. Germline lookup yields CDR1 KGHSH and CDR2 LQKENI. Trimming took off 5 bases at V and 8 bases at J, with 15 bases between the two ends. The CDR3 DNA follows: TGTGCCAGCTCAGGAAGAGGACCGGGGGAAGCTTTCTTT. Its translation: CASSGRGPGEAFF. Filled out from reference TRBV18 and TRBJ1-1, the complete variable domain reads NAGVMQNPRHLVRRRGQEARLRCSPMKGHSHVYWYRQLPEEGLKFMVYLQKENIIDESGMPKERFSAEFPKEGPSILRIQQVVRGDSAAYFCASSGRGPGEAFFGQGTRLTVV.

The chain's CDR3 is CASSLSIDTEAFF. The DNA for the CDR3 is TGTGCCAGCAGTTTATCCATCGACACTGAAGCTTTCTTT. The chain couples TRBV27 to TRBJ1-1; D unclear. Per the germline V gene, CDR1 is MNHEY and CDR2 is SMNVEV (reference sequence). Trimming took off 0 bases at V and 3 bases at J, with 5 bases between the two ends. This CDR3 spans 13 amino acids.

This clone was seen only a few times. The chain joins TRBV19 to TRBJ2-1; D unresolved. The CDR3 extends over 16 amino acids. Germline-derived CDR1 and CDR2 are LNHDA and SQIVND (reference sequence). Trimming took 3 bases from V and 2 from J, leaving 14 bases between them. CDR3 coding DNA: TGTGCCAGTAGTATTGGGCTAGTCGGGCCCTACAATGAGCAGTTCTTC. As protein: CASSIGLVGPYNEQFF. Using reference TRBV19 and TRBJ2-1 for the parts outside the CDR3, the full variable domain is DGGITQSPKYLFRKEGQNVTLSCEQNLNHDAMYWYRQDPGQGLRLIYYSQIVNDFQKGDIAEGYSVSREKKESFPLTVTSAQKNPTAFYLCASSIGLVGPYNEQFFGPGTRLTVL.

V and J are TRBV2 and TRBJ2-4; D unclear. Trimming cost V 4 bases and J 6 bases, with 13 bases left between them. This CDR3 region has 14 residues. Germline V lookup: CDR1 SNHLY, CDR2 FYNNEI. The CDR3 nucleotides read TGTGCCAGCAGTGTAGACGGGCCAGGAAACATTCAGTACTTC. This sequence encodes CASSVDGPGNIQYF.

The chain links TRBV7-9 to TRBJ1-2; tentatively, D is TRBD1 (5 bases). The V gene's germline CDR1 is SEHNR and CDR2 FQNEAQ (reference sequence). V lost 2 bases to trimming and J lost 8 bases, with 15 bases between them. The CDR3 runs 14 residues. DNA of the CDR3: TGTGCCAGCAGCTTAAGCACAGGTTTGGGAGGCTACACCTTC. The encoded protein is CASSLSTGLGGYTF. Together with reference TRBV7-9 and TRBJ1-2, the CDR3 gives the full variable domain: DTGVSQNPRHKITKRGQNVTFRCDPISEHNRLYWYRQTLGQGPEFLTYFQNEAQLEKSRLLSDRFSAERPKGSFSTLEIQRTEQGDSAMYLCASSLSTGLGGYTFGSGTRLTVV.

The chain combines TRBV6-2 or TRBV6-3 with TRBJ2-1, with 7 bases fitting TRBD1. After removal of 2 bases from V and 0 bases from J, the junction contained 13 bases not matched to a gene. The CDR3 runs 19 residues. CDR1 is MNHEY and CDR2 is SVGEGT in the germline V gene. The CDR3: CASSYPKGRGHRSYNEQFF. As DNA, the CDR3 is TGTGCCAGCAGTTACCCGAAAGGTAGGGGGCATCGCTCCTACAATGAGCAGTTCTTC.

The chain is built from TRBV7-9 and TRBJ1-2; 8 positions agree with TRBD1. The CDR3 has 17 residues. V lost 5 bases and J lost 7; bases outside the gene matches: 18. Germline V CDR1 and CDR2: SEHNR, FQNEAQ (reference sequence). The CDR3 coding sequence is TGTGCCAGCAGCGGAAACGACAGGGGACTAGGTTCGGGTGGCTACACCTTC. Translating gives CASSGNDRGLGSGGYTF.

This clone is termed medium-sized (0.01 to 0.1%). This CDR3 is CASSATIGRGAYNEQFF. In DNA, the CDR3 is TGTGCCAGCAGCGCCACCATTGGGCGGGGAGCTTACAATGAGCAGTTCTTC. The chain is built from TRBV9 and TRBJ2-1; the D gene is possibly TRBD2 (6 bases). The CDR3 runs to 17 residues. Trimming cost V 3 bases and J 4 bases, with 20 bases left between them. Germline assignment: CDR1 SGDLS and CDR2 YYNGEE. Full variable domain (remainder filled in from reference TRBV9 and TRBJ2-1): DSGVTQTPKHLITATGQRVTLRCSPRSGDLSVYWYQQSLDQGLQFLIQYYNGEERAKGNILERFSAQQFPDLHSELNLSSLELGDSALYFCASSATIGRGAYNEQFFGPGTRLTVL.

The chain combines TRBV9 with TRBJ2-6; D gene ambiguous. The V end was cut by 0 bases, the J end by 4 bases, with 8 bases between. The germline V gene has CDR1 SGDLS and CDR2 YYNGEE. The CDR3 is made up of 15 amino acids. CDR3 sequence: CASSVAGRGANVLTF. In DNA form, the CDR3 reads TGTGCCAGCAGCGTAGCGGGCCGAGGGGCCAACGTCCTGACTTTC.